What follows are 18 T cell receptor beta chains derived from one specimen sequenced in a study of CD8 T cells in Susac syndrome (dated by TCRdb to 2018 to 2020). Receptor libraries were prepared by the immunoSEQ multiplex PCR assay. RNA was extracted using the RNeasy kit, and about 0.5 to 1 ug of the RNA was reverse transcribed with random hexamers. In-frame beta chains were kept once TCRdb had trimmed the public reads at Q25 with fastp and called clones with MiXCR. Each CDR3 protein gets just one entry, which takes the most common genes and DNA from the rows behind it. Counted in this sample were fewer than 350,000 distinct CDR3 sequences; around nine tenths of them appeared once. The ten biggest clones cover 0.18% of the sample. The sample taken for sequencing was CD8+ T cells from PBMCs. All receptors derive from a human donor with multiple sclerosis.

The chain joins TRBV20-1 to TRBJ1-1; D not resolved. The CDR3 contains 15 residues. V shed 3 bases and J shed 0 bases, with 14 bases lying between them. Per the germline V gene, CDR1 is DFQATT and CDR2 is SNEGSKA (reference sequence). The CDR3 DNA sequence: TGCAGTGCTAGCCCTCTCGACACTTTGAACACTGAAGCTTTCTTT. Its protein product is CSASPLDTLNTEAFF.

The chain has TRBV4-3 and TRBJ1-3; unclear D gene. The CDR3 runs to 17 residues. Germline lookup yields CDR1 LGHNA and CDR2 YSLEER. V gave up 0 bases and J gave up 0 bases, with 12 bases separating them. For the CDR3, the DNA is TGCGCCAGCAGCCAAGACGTGCCCGGGAGCTCTGGAAACACCATATATTTT. Its translation is CASSQDVPGSSGNTIYF.

The rearrangement joins TRBV7-9 to TRBJ2-7; D unclear. CDR1 and CDR2 (germline): SEHNR, FQNEAQ (reference sequence). The ends were cut back, 6 bases at V and 0 bases at J, with 9 bases in the middle. This CDR3 has 13 residues. Written as DNA, the CDR3 is TGTGCCAGCAGTTTGGGCAACTCCTACGAGCAGTACTTC. This sequence encodes CASSLGNSYEQYF.

This rearrangement joins TRBV3-1 to TRBJ2-3; the match to TRBD1 covers 8 bases. Germline CDR1 reads LGHDT; CDR2 reads YNNKEL (reference sequence). The CDR3 length is 18 residues. The V and J ends lost 0 bases and 3 bases, in that order; junction bases with no gene match: 11. As DNA, the CDR3 is TGTGCCAGCAGCCAAGATCCTAGGACAGGGTTAAGGACAGATACGCAGTATTTT. Translating it yields CASSQDPRTGLRTDTQYF.

This clonotype was picked up one time. The rearrangement joins TRBV20-1 to TRBJ2-1; TRBD2 matches at 8 bases. Trimming at V came to 7 bases and at J to 8 bases, leaving 19 bases not matched to a gene. CDR3 size: 16 residues. CDR1 and CDR2 (germline): DFQATT, SNEGSKA (reference sequence). CDR3 coding DNA: TGCAGTGTCCAGCCCGGGGGGGCGCAATTTGTCTATGAGCAGTTCTTC. This sequence encodes CSVQPGGAQFVYEQFF.

The genes are TRBV4-3 and TRBJ2-2, with TRBD2 identical over 7 bases. The CDR3 runs 13 residues. After removal of 4 bases from V and 7 bases from J, the junction contained 3 bases not matched to a gene. Germline V gives CDR1 LGHNA, CDR2 YSLEER. The CDR3, as DNA: TGCGCCAGCAGCCCCGGACTAGACGGGGAGCTGTTTTTT. Protein product: CASSPGLDGELFF.

This chain links TRBV9 with TRBJ2-3, with a possible D match to TRBD1 (6 bases). Between the trimmed V and J ends, which lost 0 bases and 2 bases, there was a span of 13 bases. This CDR3 region has 16 residues. Per the germline V gene, CDR1 is SGDLS and CDR2 is YYNGEE. CDR3 DNA sequence: TGTGCCAGCAGCGTAGATGGGGGCCCATCCACAGATACGCAGTATTTT. The encoded protein is CASSVDGGPSTDTQYF.

The gene calls are TRBV29-1 and TRBJ2-2; TRBD2 is a possible D gene (6 bases). V was trimmed by 4 bases and J by 4 bases, leaving 10 bases between them. This CDR3 contains 13 residues. The germline CDR1 and CDR2 sequences are SQVTM and ANQGSEA. The CDR3 sequence: CSVAGVLTGELFF. The CDR3, as DNA: TGCAGCGTTGCGGGAGTGCTCACCGGGGAGCTGTTTTTT.

The genes are TRBV4-1 and TRBJ1-2; TRBD1 matches 8 bases. Germline CDR1 reads MGHRA; CDR2 reads YSYEKL. This CDR3 comprises 19 residues. Losses at the gene ends were 0 bases for V and 3 bases for J; bases not matched to a gene: 15. CDR3 protein: CASSQDWGFGQGAHYGYTF. The CDR3 DNA reads as TGCGCCAGCAGCCAAGATTGGGGGTTCGGGCAGGGGGCCCACTATGGCTACACCTTC.

The rearrangement joins TRBV4-1 to TRBJ2-7; the D gene is possibly TRBD1 (5 bases). CDR3 size: 15 residues. Looked up from germline, CDR1 is MGHRA and CDR2 is YSYEKL. Trimming cost V 0 bases and J 0 bases, with 9 bases left between them. The CDR3 DNA reads TGCGCCAGCAGCCAAGAAGTCAGGGTCTCCTACGAGCAGTACTTC. As protein: CASSQEVRVSYEQYF.

This sequence joins TRBV20-1 and TRBJ2-2; D unresolved. The CDR3 contains 13 residues. CDR1 and CDR2 from the germline V gene are DFQATT and SNEGSKA (reference sequence). V lost 5 bases and J 4 bases, leaving 11 bases between the germline ends. The CDR3 is CSADGPLTGELFF. The CDR3 nucleotides are TGCAGTGCTGACGGACCGCTCACCGGGGAGCTGTTTTTT.

The gene calls are TRBV7-9 and TRBJ1-1; the D gene is possibly TRBD1 (5 bases). Germline V gene lookup returns CDR1 SEHNR and CDR2 FQNEAQ (reference sequence). The CDR3 spans 15 residues. Trimming cost V 1 base and J 2 bases, with 11 bases left between them. CDR3 sequence (DNA): TGTGCCAGCAGCTTAGGGGGCGGGGTAAACACTGAAGCTTTCTTT. Residues: CASSLGGGVNTEAFF.

V is TRBV20-1 and J is TRBJ2-5; 8 bases are a match to TRBD1. V dropped 6 bases and J dropped 4; count of bases not matched to a gene: 13. Germline CDR1 and CDR2: DFQATT and SNEGSKA (reference sequence). The CDR3 spans 15 residues. The CDR3 here is CSALGQGEYGETQYF. CDR3 nucleotides: TGCAGTGCACTAGGACAGGGAGAGTATGGAGAGACCCAGTACTTC.

This chain connects TRBV9 to TRBJ1-2, with 7 positions matching TRBD1. Germline assignment: CDR1 SGDLS and CDR2 YYNGEE. The V gene end was trimmed by 3 bases and the J gene end by 1 base; junction bases not matched to a gene: 6. The CDR3 has 15 amino acids. The CDR3 bases are TGTGCCAGCAGCGAATGGGACAGCCGTAACTATGGCTACACCTTC. Translation gives CASSEWDSRNYGYTF.

V and J are TRBV4-1 and TRBJ2-7, with a tentative D call TRBD1 (6 bases). CDR3 length equals 13 residues. The ends were cut back, 3 bases at V and 3 bases at J, with 9 bases in the middle. Germline values: CDR1 MGHRA, CDR2 YSYEKL. The CDR3 DNA reads as TGCGCCAGCAGCCATGCAGGGGACTACGAGCAGTACTTC. Translated: CASSHAGDYEQYF.

This chain uses TRBV20-1 with TRBJ1-1; D unresolved. Between the trimmed V and J ends, which lost 0 bases and 0 bases, there was a span of 14 bases. The germline V gene encodes CDR1 DFQATT and CDR2 SNEGSKA (reference sequence). The CDR3 is 16 amino acids. The CDR3 loop reads CSARDIDKPMNTEAFF. The CDR3 DNA sequence: TGCAGTGCTAGAGATATCGACAAGCCGATGAACACTGAAGCTTTCTTT.

The chain employs TRBV28 and TRBJ2-1; a possible D gene is TRBD2 (6 bases). CDR1 is MDHEN and CDR2 is SYDVKM in the germline V gene. This CDR3 is 15 amino acids long. V was shortened by 3 bases and J by 3 bases, with 12 bases between the two germline ends. The CDR3 reads CASSFRGLRYNEQFF. Here the CDR3 DNA reads TGTGCCAGCAGTTTTAGGGGACTTCGCTACAATGAGCAGTTCTTC.

The V call is TRBV20-1, the J call TRBJ1-5; D is perhaps TRBD1 (6 bases). This CDR3 comprises 15 residues. CDR1 and CDR2 (germline): DFQATT, SNEGSKA (reference sequence). Trimming cost V 3 bases and J 3 bases, with 15 bases left between them. In nucleotides, the CDR3 is TGCAGTGCTAGTAGGGTAGGACAGTACAATCAGCCCCAGCATTTT. This encodes CSASRVGQYNQPQHF.